This T cell receptor (beta chain) comes out of a study of graft-versus-host responses after intestinal transplantation. At the level of the study: Multivisceral, liver-intestinal, or isolated intestinal grafts were transplanted into recipients. Recipients were all induced with anti-thymocyte globulin, then given tacrolimus and steroids for 2 to 3 years.

Profiling relied on immunoSEQ multiplex PCR, and the TCRdb table lists in-frame clones only, not all of them. The table has about 71,000 clones, less than 95% seen once; the top ten hold roughly 1.3%. Details on this clone: Its antigen remains unknown.

Study results and limitations: Declining HvG levels early post-transplant were linked to peak circulating GvH clone levels. Allografts carried high graft-versus-host to host-versus-graft clonal ratios in patients having graft-donor T cell macrochimerism.

The specimen comprised unstimulated CD8+ T cells sorted from spleen or lymph node cells, sampled before intestinal transplant. The TCR was taken from a human donor who received an intestinal transplant.

The CDR3 loop reads CASSPAVLNTEAFF. The CDR3 coding sequence is TGTGCCAGCAGCCCAGCGGTATTGAACACTGAAGCTTTCTTT. The chain joins TRBV2 to TRBJ1-1, with no clear D. Germline CDR1 reads SNHLY; CDR2 reads FYNNEI. V was cut by 6 bases and J by 0 bases, with 11 bases left in between. The CDR3 is 14 amino acids.